Presented here are 8 T cell receptor beta chains from one specimen sequenced in a study of cytomegalovirus exposure and HLA in healthy donors. The PCR used 60 Vbeta and 13 Jbeta primers. The table came from immunoSEQ multiplex PCR; TCRdb's copy has only in-frame clones and leaves some out. The data show some 140,000 clones, with 74% seen just once and around 2.3% held by the top ten. Sequences were obtained from PBMCs. These receptors all stem from a man aged 25 to 45 in good health and CMV-seronegative.

This sequence joins TRBV7-2 and TRBJ1-1; no definite D call. CDR3 length: 12 amino acids. Germline V gene lookup returns CDR1 SGHTA and CDR2 FQGNSA. With 7 bases removed from V and 2 bases from J, the gap between germline ends came to 8 bases. CDR3 nucleotides: TGTGCCAGCACGGGGATTAACACTGAAGCTTTCTTT. It is translated as CASTGINTEAFF.

The chain couples TRBV19 to TRBJ1-2, with 9 bases matching TRBD1. The CDR3 covers 12 residues. V lost 4 bases and J lost 7; bases outside the gene matches: 1. CDR1 and CDR2 from the germline V gene are LNHDA and SQIVND (reference sequence). The CDR3 DNA follows: TGTGCCAGTAGTACGACAGGGGGTGGCTACACCTTC. Translating it yields CASSTTGGGYTF.

This rearrangement joins TRBV5-3 to TRBJ1-5; D gene ambiguous. TRBV5-3 is an ORF; its function is uncertain. Trimming took 6 bases from V and 7 from J, leaving 8 bases between them. This CDR3 is built from 11 residues. The CDR3: CARTVAQPQHF. DNA for the CDR3: TGTGCCAGAACGGTCGCCCAGCCCCAGCATTTT.

The V and J genes are TRBV5-1 and TRBJ2-3; 9 bases match TRBD2. From germline, CDR1 is SGHRS and CDR2 YFSETQ. V trimming: 0 bases; J trimming: 3 bases; junction bases outside the gene matches: 8. CDR3 length: 17 residues. CDR3 sequence reads: CASSLDQRGGATDTQYF. In nucleotides, the CDR3 is TGCGCCAGCAGCTTGGATCAACGCGGGGGGGCAACAGATACGCAGTATTTT. Complete variable domain (other parts from reference TRBV5-1 and TRBJ2-3): KAGVTQTPRYLIKTRGQQVTLSCSPISGHRSVSWYQQTPGQGLQFLFEYFSETQRNKGNFPGRFSGRQFSNSRSEMNVSTLELGDSALYLCASSLDQRGGATDTQYFGPGTRLTVL.

This clone was seen a few times. The chain recombines TRBV18 with TRBJ1-1; TRBD1 agrees at 8 bases. This CDR3 is built from 12 residues. V lost 8 bases, J lost 5 bases, and 4 bases stayed unmatched. Germline V CDR1 and CDR2: KGHSH, LQKENI. CDR3 sequence: CASSGTGTEAFF. As DNA, the CDR3 is TGTGCCAGCAGTGGGACAGGAACTGAAGCTTTCTTT.

The rearrangement links TRBV6-5 to TRBJ2-2; 9 bases fit TRBD1. The CDR3 totals 13 residues. The germline CDR1 and CDR2 sequences are MNHEY and SVGAGI. After removal of 6 bases from V and 6 bases from J, the junction contained 2 bases not matched to a gene. The CDR3 bases are TGTGCCAGCAGGTGGACAGGGGCCGGGGAGCTGTTTTTT. Protein product: CASRWTGAGELFF.

This chain uses TRBV6-4 with TRBJ2-2, with 8 bases lining up with TRBD2. J was trimmed by 5 bases and V by 10 bases; bases with no gene match: 9. The CDR3 runs 14 residues. Germline CDR1 and CDR2: MRHNA and SNTAGT. CDR3 loop: CATRGASGTGELFF. Written as DNA, the CDR3 is TGTGCCACCAGAGGAGCTAGCGGGACCGGGGAGCTGTTTTTT.

As to this clone: One junction end does not reproduce the germline sequence, and a read error may be involved. The chain joins TRBV30 to TRBJ1-2, with D tentatively TRBD1 (5 bases). The CDR3 consists of 13 residues. Germline V gene data show CDR1 as GTSNPN and CDR2 as SVGIG (reference sequence). CDR3 sequence (DNA): TGTGCCTGGAAAGGGGCGGGGTCATATGGCTACCCCTTC. The encoded protein is CAWKGAGSYGYPF.